These T cell receptor beta chains were read from a single sample in a study of CD8+ T cells in alopecia areata. Method: immunoSEQ multiplex PCR; TCRdb's copy keeps in-frame clones and lacks some. The sample has 150,000 to 200,000 clones; about 60% are singletons. The source material was CD4+ T cells sorted from blood, sampled at week 0. The receptors shown here come from a human donor with alopecia areata. The conserved cysteine and the conserved F or W are not part of the CDR3 here.

cdr3_aa: ASRVDRPSYGYT
cdr3_length: 12
j_call: TRBJ1-2
v_call: TRBV6-1

cdr3_aa: ASSVGLRNQPQH
cdr3_length: 12
j_call: TRBJ1-5
v_call: TRBV9

cdr3_aa: ASSPPQVRDIIDTQY
cdr3_length: 15
j_call: TRBJ2-3
v_call: TRBV5-1

cdr3_aa: AHRDSDLPLH
cdr3_length: 10
j_call: TRBJ1-6
v_call: TRBV30

cdr3_aa: ASSTTTLAGGPDTQY
cdr3_length: 15
j_call: TRBJ2-3
v_call: TRBV7-9

cdr3_aa: ASRQQGWYEQY
cdr3_length: 11
j_call: TRBJ2-7
v_call: TRBV27

cdr3_aa: ASRHGSPGGDTQY
cdr3_length: 13
j_call: TRBJ2-3
v_call: TRBV7-9

cdr3_aa: ASKARSGNTGELF
cdr3_length: 13
j_call: TRBJ2-2
v_call: TRBV6-1

cdr3_aa: ATGETQY
cdr3_length: 7
j_call: TRBJ2-5
v_call: TRBV3-1/TRBV3-2

cdr3_aa: ASSQQLGDTEAF
cdr3_length: 12
j_call: TRBJ1-1
v_call: TRBV4-1

cdr3_aa: ASTPWGTETDSYNEQF
cdr3_length: 16
j_call: TRBJ2-1
v_call: TRBV19

cdr3_aa: SVESSGGSYEQY
cdr3_length: 12
j_call: TRBJ2-7
v_call: TRBV29-1

cdr3_aa: ASSLVGVNSPLH
cdr3_length: 12
j_call: TRBJ1-6
v_call: TRBV5-6

cdr3_aa: ASAMVVQEPQH
cdr3_length: 11
j_call: TRBJ1-5
v_call: TRBV6-1

cdr3_aa: ASSLGRGGEQY
cdr3_length: 11
j_call: TRBJ2-7
v_call: TRBV7-8

cdr3_aa: AISQSSGNTIY
cdr3_length: 11
j_call: TRBJ1-3
v_call: TRBV27

cdr3_aa: AWSKAGFRGNEQF
cdr3_length: 13
j_call: TRBJ2-1
v_call: TRBV30

cdr3_aa: ASSELAGQETQY
cdr3_length: 12
j_call: TRBJ2-5
v_call: TRBV25-1

cdr3_aa: AWSEYRDRAEAF
cdr3_length: 12
j_call: TRBJ1-1
v_call: TRBV30

cdr3_aa: ASSGQVNTEAF
cdr3_length: 11
j_call: TRBJ1-1
v_call: TRBV2

cdr3_aa: ASSTTGGANYGYT
cdr3_length: 13
j_call: TRBJ1-2
v_call: TRBV7-9

cdr3_aa: ASSPRTGGNEKLF
cdr3_length: 13
j_call: TRBJ1-4
v_call: TRBV5-1

cdr3_aa: ASSYLYRGGNQPQH
cdr3_length: 14
j_call: TRBJ1-5
v_call: TRBV7-8

cdr3_aa: ASSAGTGVGQY
cdr3_length: 11
j_call: TRBJ2-7
v_call: TRBV6-1

cdr3_aa: SVDSTPWAGYT
cdr3_length: 11
j_call: TRBJ1-2
v_call: TRBV29-1

cdr3_aa: ATSIGEGNQPQH
cdr3_length: 12
j_call: TRBJ1-5
v_call: TRBV4-2

cdr3_aa: ASSLSGFLGTEAF
cdr3_length: 13
j_call: TRBJ1-1
v_call: TRBV27

cdr3_aa: ASSPLVGVEKLF
cdr3_length: 12
j_call: TRBJ1-4
v_call: TRBV4-1

cdr3_aa: ASSEGLGRYGYT
cdr3_length: 12
j_call: TRBJ1-2
v_call: TRBV2

cdr3_aa: ASSPPSGREAF
cdr3_length: 11
j_call: TRBJ1-1
v_call: TRBV18

cdr3_aa: ASSLDLSPISGANVLT
cdr3_length: 16
j_call: TRBJ2-6
v_call: TRBV5-6

cdr3_aa: ASSQTSGETQY
cdr3_length: 11
j_call: TRBJ2-5
v_call: TRBV6-5

cdr3_aa: ASSRRQVAYGYT
cdr3_length: 12
j_call: TRBJ1-2
v_call: TRBV6-6

cdr3_aa: ASSLSGAGELF
cdr3_length: 11
j_call: TRBJ2-2
v_call: TRBV27

cdr3_aa: AWRGQVYNEQF
cdr3_length: 11
j_call: TRBJ2-1
v_call: TRBV30

cdr3_aa: ASRAGHGYGYT
cdr3_length: 11
j_call: TRBJ1-2
v_call: TRBV2

cdr3_aa: ASSFGHLNTEAF
cdr3_length: 12
j_call: TRBJ1-1
v_call: TRBV27

cdr3_aa: ASSLTAEQY
cdr3_length: 9
j_call: TRBJ2-7
v_call: TRBV11-3

cdr3_aa: ASSQDTGKNTEAF
cdr3_length: 13
j_call: TRBJ1-1
v_call: TRBV4-2

cdr3_aa: ASSSGDRVSTGELF
cdr3_length: 14
j_call: TRBJ2-2
v_call: TRBV6-5

cdr3_aa: AWSVTGHQPQH
cdr3_length: 11
j_call: TRBJ1-5
v_call: TRBV30